Detailed here is one T cell receptor beta chain. The sample originates from a study of blood T cell repertoires in COVID-19. This CDR3 has 14 amino acids. The germline V gene encodes CDR1 SGHTS and CDR2 YDEGEE. The germline V and J ends were trimmed by 3 bases and 12 bases, with 18 bases remaining between them. Profiled with immunoSEQ multiplex PCR; TCRdb holds only in-frame clones, not every one. The sample shows tens of thousands of clones, around 80% of them seen only once. This clonotype originated in a woman older than 75 with acute or convalescent COVID-19. The V and J genes are TRBV5-8 and TRBJ1-4, with D tentatively TRBD1 (5 bases). Sequencing used peripheral blood. CDR3 in amino acids: CASSSKSSFRELFF. CDR3 sequence (DNA): TGTGCCAGCAGCTCCAAAAGTTCTTTCAGGGAACTGTTTTTT.